The TCR beta chain described here comes from a study of breast tumors, draining lymph nodes, adjacent tissues. Ten or more counts support this clonotype. TCRdb itself ran the multiplex PCR reads through MiXCR, one entry per CDR3 protein. Of 150,000 to 200,000 distinct CDR3 sequences listed, approximately 33% are singletons. The CDR3 length is 14 residues. The V and J ends lost 0 bases and 0 bases respectively, with 2 bases between them. Germline V gene sequence: CDR1 ENHRY, CDR2 SYGVKD. Samples came from axillary lymph nodes draining the breast cancer. V gene TRBV10-3 combines with J gene TRBJ1-4; D unclear. This TCR was sampled from a female donor with breast cancer. Some clones in this sample may be carry-over from other donors' samples. The material sequenced was axillary lymph node tissue. This CDR3 is CAISESSTNEKLFF. For the CDR3, the DNA is TGTGCCATCAGTGAGTCTTCAACTAATGAAAAACTGTTTTTT.